This T cell receptor beta chain comes out of a study of post-analysis software for immune sequencing data. General observations from the study: The five TRBV segments detected at higher frequency in patients than in controls included TRBV5-6, TRBV5-1 and TRBV20-1. Analysis by F measure revealed that same-batch samples clustered strongly together.

Germline V gene data show CDR1 as MDHEN and CDR2 as SYDVKM. This CDR3 contains 15 residues. V lost 5 bases to trimming and J lost 0 bases; unmatched junction nucleotides: 4. TCR beta cDNA libraries had unique molecular identifiers. MiXCR, run by TCRdb on the PCR reads, gives a single entry per CDR3 protein. Of some 500,000 distinct CDR3 sequences listed, around 40% were seen once; the top ten hold 9.5% to 13%. About this clonotype itself: Its antigen is still unknown.

This chain connects TRBV28 to TRBJ2-7; 10 nucleotides agree with TRBD2. The receptor was derived from a girl aged 5 to 17 with multiple sclerosis. Specimen: blood. This CDR3 is CASSASGSSSYEQYF. The CDR3 nucleotides read TGTGCCAGCAGTGCTAGCGGGAGTAGCTCCTACGAGCAGTACTTC.